The clone carrying this T cell receptor (beta chain) was seen repeatedly, ten times or more. Its antigen is currently unknown. The sample originates from a study of T cells in Graves' hyperthyroidism and ophthalmopathy. Points from the study as a whole: Ophthalmopathy was told apart from stable hyperthyroidism by a 13 V-J model.

Diagnostic decisions used clinical symptoms, serum thyroxine and TRAb, thyroid ultrasound and orbital computed tomography. Amplified TCR beta CDR3 regions derived from RNA transcripts. Primed by the HTBI set, a first-round RT-PCR was run on the TCR CDR3. TCRdb redid the calling of the multiplex PCR reads with MiXCR, one entry per CDR3 protein. The data contain about 600,000 distinct CDR3 sequences, roughly 15% of them seen just once; the ten biggest clones take up more than 3%. The V and J ends lost 4 bases and 3 bases respectively, with 9 bases between them. The CDR3 runs 13 residues. Looked up from germline, CDR1 is KGHSH and CDR2 is LQKENI.

This sequence joins TRBV18 and TRBJ1-1; D call uncertain. The sample was blood. The clonotype was recovered from a woman aged 40-49 years with Graves' ophthalmopathy. This chain's CDR3 is CASSHTEDTEAFF. The DNA for the CDR3 is TGTGCCAGCTCACATACAGAGGACACTGAAGCTTTCTTT.